A selection of T cell receptor beta chains follows, all from one sample in a study of T cell responses to AZD1222 COVID-19 vaccine. Using immunoSEQ multiplex PCR, the repertoire was profiled, and TCRdb retains in-frame clones only, with some absent. The table records about 97,000 clones, roughly 84% of them present only once. The sequences come from peripheral blood, collected on day 0 of AZD1222 vaccination. The receptors come from an adult in good health. Each CDR3 is given without its conserved first and last residue. D genes are given only for firm matches.

v_call	j_call	d_call	cdr3_aa
TRBV6-1	TRBJ2-1	TRBD1	ASSEGQGGNNEQF
TRBV6-6	TRBJ1-6	-	ASTLGLNSYNSPLH
TRBV2	TRBJ2-7	TRBD1	ASCAEGGGYEQY
TRBV19	TRBJ2-1	-	ASNPKGSYNEQF
TRBV30	TRBJ2-7	-	ACWAGVGGYEQY
TRBV24-1	TRBJ1-3	-	ATSDSGSSGNTIY
TRBV7-9	TRBJ1-2	-	ASSFSENYGYT
TRBV6-6	TRBJ1-2	-	ASSYSGGSRGYT
TRBV7-2	TRBJ1-1	-	ASSLWSTGSNTEAF
TRBV5-1	TRBJ1-5	-	ASSLGARQPQH
TRBV30	TRBJ2-2	TRBD2	AWRGRGKNTGELF
TRBV6-2/TRBV6-3	TRBJ1-2	-	ASSYLMREPNYGYT
TRBV4-2	TRBJ2-3	TRBD2	ASSPTSGGHTDTQY
TRBV18	TRBJ1-6	TRBD1	ASSSDRENSPLH
TRBV30	TRBJ1-4	-	AWSETTNEKLF
TRBV5-6	TRBJ1-1	-	ASSLRGPPEAF
TRBV7-2	TRBJ2-5	TRBD2	ASSRGTSGYQETQY
TRBV19	TRBJ1-6	-	ASMATESSPLH
TRBV19	TRBJ1-6	-	ASSLYNSPLH
TRBV5-1	TRBJ1-2	TRBD1	ASSWDRGDYGYT
TRBV7-2	TRBJ2-5	TRBD2	ASSKTSGGQETQY
TRBV11-3	TRBJ1-2	-	ASSGPSNYGYT
TRBV11-3	TRBJ1-6	-	ASSFEPYNSPLH
TRBV9	TRBJ2-3	TRBD2	ASSVDGGERNTQY
TRBV21-1	TRBJ1-1	-	ASSSAANNTEAF
TRBV9	TRBJ2-3	-	ASSPRDSPDTQY
TRBV12-5	TRBJ1-5	-	ASGLAGYSNQPQH
TRBV15	TRBJ1-1	-	ATGPGGSSRTEAF
TRBV7-2	TRBJ1-1	-	ASSYGVGAAF
TRBV7-2	TRBJ1-3	-	ASSLQGRNTIY
TRBV4-2	TRBJ2-1	TRBD2	ASSLGLAGGQSYNEQF
TRBV12-5	TRBJ1-5	-	ASGLVPSQPQH
TRBV5-1	TRBJ2-7	-	ASSLSGYEQY
TRBV18	TRBJ1-1	-	ASSLHRDLLSTNTEAF
TRBV5-8	TRBJ1-5	-	ASSFNRPSNQPQH
TRBV19	TRBJ1-2	-	ASRPLRDYGYT
TRBV7-9	TRBJ1-2	TRBD1	ASSPEGGLANYGYT
TRBV7-9	TRBJ1-1	TRBD1	ASSLGDRGLKTEAF
TRBV7-9	TRBJ1-2	TRBD1	ASSPSVRGNYGYT
TRBV20-1	TRBJ2-5	TRBD2	SASLSGGAGETQY
TRBV19	TRBJ1-1	-	ASRGGVENTEAF
TRBV6-1	TRBJ1-2	-	ASSERWQTYGYT
TRBV19	TRBJ1-2	-	ASRGDGYT
TRBV23-1	TRBJ2-7	TRBD1	ASSQYGTVSYEQY
TRBV6-5	TRBJ2-7	-	ASSYSWGENYEQY
TRBV7-6	TRBJ1-2	TRBD1	ASSEGTGNYGYT
TRBV28	TRBJ1-2	-	ASSPPRDKVDGYT
TRBV20-1	TRBJ1-3	-	SASTGTGNTIY
TRBV15	TRBJ1-1	-	ATSREVWGGDTEAF
TRBV7-9	TRBJ1-3	-	ASTIAGARSGNTIY
TRBV29-1	TRBJ2-5	-	SVVSGQETQY
TRBV10-3	TRBJ1-5	-	AIKSREDQPQH
TRBV10-3	TRBJ2-3	-	ASAGSFGDTQY
TRBV6-5	TRBJ1-4	-	ASSRGGTNEKLF
TRBV4-2	TRBJ1-1	TRBD1	ASSQVSDRYTEAF
TRBV6-2/TRBV6-3	TRBJ2-7	-	ASSLSRQVGEQY
TRBV3-1/TRBV3-2	TRBJ1-2	-	ASRGGS
TRBV11-3	TRBJ2-2	-	ASSMGRGQTGELF
TRBV27	TRBJ1-2	-	ASSLLQGYGYT
TRBV6-5	TRBJ1-1	-	ASSRVGSTEAF